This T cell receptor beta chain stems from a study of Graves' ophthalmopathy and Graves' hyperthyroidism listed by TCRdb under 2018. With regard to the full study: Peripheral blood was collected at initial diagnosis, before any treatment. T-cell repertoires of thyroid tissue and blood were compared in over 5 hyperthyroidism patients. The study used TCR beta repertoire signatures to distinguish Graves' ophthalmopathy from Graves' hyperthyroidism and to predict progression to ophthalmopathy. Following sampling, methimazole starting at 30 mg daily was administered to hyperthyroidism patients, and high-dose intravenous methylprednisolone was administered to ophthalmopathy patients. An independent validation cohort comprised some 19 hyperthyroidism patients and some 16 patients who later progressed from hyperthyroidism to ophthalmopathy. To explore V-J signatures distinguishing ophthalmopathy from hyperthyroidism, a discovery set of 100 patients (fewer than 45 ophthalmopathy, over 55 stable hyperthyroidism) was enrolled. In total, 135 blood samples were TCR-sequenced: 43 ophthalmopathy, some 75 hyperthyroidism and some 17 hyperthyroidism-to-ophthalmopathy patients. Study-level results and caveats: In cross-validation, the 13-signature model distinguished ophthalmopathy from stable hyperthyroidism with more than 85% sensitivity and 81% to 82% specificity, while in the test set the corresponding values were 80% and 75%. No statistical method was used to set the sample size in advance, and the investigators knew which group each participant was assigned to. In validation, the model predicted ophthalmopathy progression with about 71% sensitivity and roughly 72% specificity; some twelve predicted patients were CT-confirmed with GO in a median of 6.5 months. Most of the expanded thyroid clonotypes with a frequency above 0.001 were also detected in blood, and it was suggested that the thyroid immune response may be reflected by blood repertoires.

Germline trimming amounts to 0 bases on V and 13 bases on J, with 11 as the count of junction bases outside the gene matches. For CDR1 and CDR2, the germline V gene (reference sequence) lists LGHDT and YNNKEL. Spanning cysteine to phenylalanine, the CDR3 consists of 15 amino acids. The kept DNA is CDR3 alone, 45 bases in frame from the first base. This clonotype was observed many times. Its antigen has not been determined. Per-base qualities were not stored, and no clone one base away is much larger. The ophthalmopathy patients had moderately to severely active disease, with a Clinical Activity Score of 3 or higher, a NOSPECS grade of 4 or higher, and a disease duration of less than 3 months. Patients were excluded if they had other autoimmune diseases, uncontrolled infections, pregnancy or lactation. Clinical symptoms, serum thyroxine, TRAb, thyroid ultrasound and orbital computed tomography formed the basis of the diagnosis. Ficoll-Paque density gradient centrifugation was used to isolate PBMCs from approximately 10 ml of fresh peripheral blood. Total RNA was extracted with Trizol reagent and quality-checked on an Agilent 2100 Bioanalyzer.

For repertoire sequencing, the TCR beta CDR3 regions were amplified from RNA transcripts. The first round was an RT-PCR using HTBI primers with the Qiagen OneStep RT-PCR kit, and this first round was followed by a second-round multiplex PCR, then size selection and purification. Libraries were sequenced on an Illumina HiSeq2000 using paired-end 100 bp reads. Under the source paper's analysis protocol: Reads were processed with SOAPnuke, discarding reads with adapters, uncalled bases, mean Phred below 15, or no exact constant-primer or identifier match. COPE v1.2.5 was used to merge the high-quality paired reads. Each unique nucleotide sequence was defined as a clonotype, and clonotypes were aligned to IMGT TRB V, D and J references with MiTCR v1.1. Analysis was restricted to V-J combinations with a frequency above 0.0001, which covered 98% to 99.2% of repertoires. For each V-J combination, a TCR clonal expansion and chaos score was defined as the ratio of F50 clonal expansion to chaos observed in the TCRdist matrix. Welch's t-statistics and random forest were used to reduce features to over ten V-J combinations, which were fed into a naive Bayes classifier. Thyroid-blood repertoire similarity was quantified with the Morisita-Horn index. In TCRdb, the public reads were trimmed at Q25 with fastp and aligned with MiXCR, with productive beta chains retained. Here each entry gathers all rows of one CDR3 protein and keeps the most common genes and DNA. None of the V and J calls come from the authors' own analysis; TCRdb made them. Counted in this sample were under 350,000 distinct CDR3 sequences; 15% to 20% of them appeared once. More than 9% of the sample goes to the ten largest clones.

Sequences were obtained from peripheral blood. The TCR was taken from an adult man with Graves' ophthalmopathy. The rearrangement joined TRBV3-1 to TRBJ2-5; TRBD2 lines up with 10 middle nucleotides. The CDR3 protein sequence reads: CASSQDRTSGIRRYF. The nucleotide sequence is TGTGCCAGCAGCCAAGATCGAACTAGCGGGATCCGGAGGTACTTC.